Listed below are T cell receptor beta chains from one sample, sequenced in a study of T cell responses to AZD1222 COVID-19 vaccine. The method was immunoSEQ multiplex PCR; TCRdb's version includes in-frame clones alone and lacks a portion of them. The sample has roughly 180,000 clones; 85% to 95% are singletons. This sample comprised peripheral blood, obtained 28 days after the second AZD1222 dose. Receptors originate from an adult who received the AZD1222 COVID-19 vaccine. Both conserved end residues are part of each CDR3. The D gene is left open where the match is weak. Not all rows give a size; the values are once, few, many and, for expanded clones, a class.

cdr3_aa: CASSYGQSQYF
cdr3_nt: TGTGCCAGCAGTTATGGACAGTCCCAGTACTTC
clone_size: -
v_call: TRBV6-5
d_call: -
j_call: TRBJ2-5

cdr3_aa: CATSREFEGSYEQYF
cdr3_nt: TGTGCCACCAGCAGAGAATTCGAAGGCTCCTACGAGCAGTACTTC
clone_size: -
v_call: TRBV15
d_call: -
j_call: TRBJ2-7

cdr3_aa: CASSLYLTSYGYTF
cdr3_nt: TGTGCCAGCAGCTTGTATCTGACGTCCTATGGCTACACCTTC
clone_size: -
v_call: TRBV5-4
d_call: -
j_call: TRBJ1-2

cdr3_aa: CASSVAGFTGELFF
cdr3_nt: TGTGCCAGCAGCGTAGCCGGATTCACCGGGGAGCTGTTTTTT
clone_size: -
v_call: TRBV9
d_call: -
j_call: TRBJ2-2

cdr3_aa: CASSSDRALYGYTF
cdr3_nt: TGCGCCAGCAGCTCGGACAGGGCCCTCTATGGCTACACCTTC
clone_size: -
v_call: TRBV4-3
d_call: TRBD1
j_call: TRBJ1-2

cdr3_aa: CASSLWVLGQNQPQHF
cdr3_nt: TGTGCCAGCAGTTTATGGGTCCTGGGGCAGAATCAGCCCCAGCATTTT
clone_size: -
v_call: TRBV28
d_call: -
j_call: TRBJ1-5

cdr3_aa: CASSRESGYEQYF
cdr3_nt: TGTGCCAGCAGCCGTGAAAGCGGGTACGAGCAGTACTTC
clone_size: -
v_call: TRBV3-1/TRBV3-2
d_call: -
j_call: TRBJ2-7

cdr3_aa: CSADGNEQFF
cdr3_nt: TGCAGTGCTGACGGTAATGAGCAGTTCTTC
clone_size: -
v_call: TRBV20-1
d_call: -
j_call: TRBJ2-1

cdr3_aa: CSAESRETQYF
cdr3_nt: TGCAGTGCAGAATCAAGGGAGACCCAGTACTTC
clone_size: -
v_call: TRBV20-1
d_call: -
j_call: TRBJ2-5

cdr3_aa: CASSIGDREIFQPQHF
cdr3_nt: TGTGCCAGTAGTATAGGGGACAGGGAGATTTTTCAGCCCCAGCATTTT
clone_size: once
v_call: TRBV19
d_call: TRBD1
j_call: TRBJ1-5

cdr3_aa: CASRDRGKANTEAFF
cdr3_nt: TGTGCCAGCAGAGACCGGGGGAAGGCGAACACTGAAGCTTTCTTT
clone_size: -
v_call: TRBV2
d_call: -
j_call: TRBJ1-1

cdr3_aa: CASSLVRGGEQYF
cdr3_nt: TGTGCCAGCAGCTTAGTCAGGGGCGGCGAGCAGTACTTC
clone_size: -
v_call: TRBV11-3
d_call: -
j_call: TRBJ2-7

cdr3_aa: CASSTTGDRSPLHF
cdr3_nt: TGTGCCAGTAGTACCACAGGGGATAGGTCACCCCTCCACTTT
clone_size: once
v_call: TRBV19
d_call: TRBD1
j_call: TRBJ1-6

cdr3_aa: CASSLAYSLSTHEQYF
cdr3_nt: TGTGCCAGCAGCTTGGCCTACAGCTTATCTACCCACGAGCAGTACTTC
clone_size: -
v_call: TRBV5-6
d_call: -
j_call: TRBJ2-7

cdr3_aa: CASSRGDEKLFF
cdr3_nt: TGTGCCAGCAGTCGGGGCGATGAAAAACTGTTTTTT
clone_size: -
v_call: TRBV6-5
d_call: -
j_call: TRBJ1-4

cdr3_aa: CASSEVLAGGIKREFF
cdr3_nt: TGTGCCAGCAGTGAAGTACTAGCGGGAGGGATAAAAAGGGAGTTCTTC
clone_size: -
v_call: TRBV6-1
d_call: TRBD2
j_call: TRBJ2-1

cdr3_aa: CASRPTDRNTIYF
cdr3_nt: TGTGCCAGCAGACCGACAGATAGAAACACCATATATTTT
clone_size: -
v_call: TRBV3-1/TRBV3-2
d_call: -
j_call: TRBJ1-3

cdr3_aa: CASSSLAGGPDTQYF
cdr3_nt: TGTGCCAGCAGCTCTCTAGCGGGGGGTCCAGATACGCAGTATTTT
clone_size: -
v_call: TRBV7-9
d_call: TRBD2
j_call: TRBJ2-3

cdr3_aa: CASRSYSNQPQHF
cdr3_nt: TGTGCCAGCAGATCTTATAGCAATCAGCCCCAGCATTTT
clone_size: -
v_call: TRBV12-3/TRBV12-4
d_call: -
j_call: TRBJ1-5

cdr3_aa: CAWSDRGQPQHF
cdr3_nt: TGTGCCTGGAGTGACAGGGGACAGCCCCAGCATTTT
clone_size: -
v_call: TRBV30
d_call: TRBD1
j_call: TRBJ1-5

cdr3_aa: CASSLALGSENGYTF
cdr3_nt: TGTGCCAGCAGCTTGGCCCTGGGGAGCGAGAATGGCTACACCTTC
clone_size: once
v_call: TRBV5-4
d_call: -
j_call: TRBJ1-2

cdr3_aa: CASSEEEQDHSPLHF
cdr3_nt: TGTGCCAGCTCGGAAGAGGAACAGGATCATTCACCCCTCCACTTT
clone_size: once
v_call: TRBV18
d_call: -
j_call: TRBJ1-6

cdr3_aa: CASSLGAGNYNEQFF
cdr3_nt: TGTGCCAGCAGCTTAGGGGCGGGAAATTACAATGAGCAGTTCTTC
clone_size: -
v_call: TRBV11-3
d_call: -
j_call: TRBJ2-1

cdr3_aa: CAWRHRGETGNTIYF
cdr3_nt: TGTGCCTGGAGACACAGAGGGGAAACTGGAAACACCATATATTTT
clone_size: -
v_call: TRBV30
d_call: -
j_call: TRBJ1-3

cdr3_aa: CATSDLLRAFF
cdr3_nt: TGTGCCACCAGTGATTTGCTTAGGGCTTTCTTT
clone_size: -
v_call: TRBV24-1
d_call: -
j_call: TRBJ1-1

cdr3_aa: CASSLSGDNQPQHF
cdr3_nt: TGTGCCAGCTCACTTTCAGGGGACAATCAGCCCCAGCATTTT
clone_size: -
v_call: TRBV18
d_call: -
j_call: TRBJ1-5

cdr3_aa: CASSQEPGGSAGANVLTF
cdr3_nt: TGTGCCAGCAGCCAAGAACCAGGGGGCTCTGCTGGGGCCAACGTCCTGACTTTC
clone_size: -
v_call: TRBV4-2
d_call: TRBD1
j_call: TRBJ2-6

cdr3_aa: CASSQVKGGASTEAFF
cdr3_nt: TGTGCCAGCAGCCAAGTCAAGGGGGGGGCGAGCACTGAAGCTTTCTTT
clone_size: -
v_call: TRBV3-1/TRBV3-2
d_call: -
j_call: TRBJ1-1

cdr3_aa: CASSLVLGGNTIYF
cdr3_nt: TGTGCCAGCAGCTTAGTGTTGGGGGGAAACACCATATATTTT
clone_size: -
v_call: TRBV7-8
d_call: -
j_call: TRBJ1-3

cdr3_aa: CASSNYNNYGYTF
cdr3_nt: TGCGCCAGCAGCAACTACAACAACTATGGCTACACCTTC
clone_size: once
v_call: TRBV4-3
d_call: -
j_call: TRBJ1-2

cdr3_aa: CASSHTGETQYF
cdr3_nt: TGTGCCAGCAGCCACACGGGGGAGACCCAGTACTTC
clone_size: -
v_call: TRBV14
d_call: -
j_call: TRBJ2-5

cdr3_aa: CASSATGTGWNEQFF
cdr3_nt: TGTGCCAGTAGTGCCACCGGGACAGGGTGGAATGAGCAGTTCTTC
clone_size: -
v_call: TRBV19
d_call: TRBD1
j_call: TRBJ2-1

cdr3_aa: CASSETQGDTSSGNTIYF
cdr3_nt: TGTGCCAGCAGTGAAACGCAGGGTGATACTAGCTCTGGAAACACCATATATTTT
clone_size: -
v_call: TRBV6-1
d_call: -
j_call: TRBJ1-3

cdr3_aa: CSASRRYGSSNQPQHF
cdr3_nt: TGCAGTGCTAGTCGGCGGTACGGAAGTAGCAATCAGCCCCAGCATTTT
clone_size: -
v_call: TRBV20-1
d_call: -
j_call: TRBJ1-5